The 26 T cell receptor beta chains in this list originate from one sample, sequenced in a study of cytomegalovirus exposure and HLA in healthy donors. Primers: 60 Vbeta forward and 13 Jbeta reverse. Sequencing was performed with immunoSEQ multiplex PCR; in TCRdb, only in-frame clones are kept and a portion is missing. The table shows about 92,000 clones, with roughly 63% occurring only once. The sequencing input was PBMCs. The receptor set was obtained from a man in his fifties in good health and CMV-seronegative.

V gene TRBV28 combines with J gene TRBJ1-1; D is undetermined. The CDR3 is 15 amino acids. CDR1 and CDR2 from the germline V gene are MDHEN and SYDVKM. Trimming removed 5 bases from V and 1 base from J, with 14 bases in between. CDR3 nucleotides: TGTGCCAGCAGTCTCCTTTATCGGGGGAACACTGAAGCTTTCTTT. This gives the protein CASSLLYRGNTEAFF.

This chain joins TRBV2 and TRBJ1-5, with 7 positions matching TRBD1. The junction had 9 bases not matched to a gene; V was cut back by 7 bases and J by 0 bases. Germline V gives CDR1 SNHLY, CDR2 FYNNEI. This CDR3 has 16 residues. DNA for the CDR3: TGTGCCAGCACGCCGACCTACAGGGGTAGCAATCAGCCCCAGCATTTT. Its translation is CASTPTYRGSNQPQHF.

CDR3 sequence: CASSTRRGDQPFGYTF. DNA of the CDR3: TGTGCCAGTAGTACCAGGCGGGGGGACCAGCCCTTCGGCTACACCTTC. This chain joins TRBV19 and TRBJ1-2, with D maybe TRBD1 (5 bases). CDR1 and CDR2 (germline): LNHDA, SQIVND (reference sequence). Trimming left V 4 bases short and J 8 bases short, with 23 bases between. CDR3 length: 16 amino acids.

The rearrangement links TRBV18 to TRBJ2-5; no definite D call. Germline CDR1 KGHSH, CDR2 LQKENI. The V and J ends lost 4 bases and 4 bases respectively, with 7 bases between them. There are 12 residues in the CDR3. CDR3 residues: CASSLERETQYF. The DNA of the CDR3 is TGTGCCAGCTCACTCGAGAGAGAGACCCAGTACTTC.

This clone was detected a few times. The CDR3 sequence: CASSVEAGLAGFEQFF. The CDR3 DNA reads TGTGCCAGCAGCGTAGAGGCGGGACTAGCGGGATTTGAGCAGTTCTTC. The rearrangement joins TRBV9 to TRBJ2-1; 13 positions agree with TRBD2. The CDR3 length is 16 residues. CDR1 is SGDLS and CDR2 is YYNGEE in the germline V gene. V lost 0 bases to trimming and J lost 9 bases; unmatched junction nucleotides: 6.

This chain connects TRBV5-1 to TRBJ2-1; D is perhaps TRBD2 (5 bases). This CDR3 has 18 amino acids. V was shortened by 4 bases and J by 1 base, with 21 bases between the two germline ends. CDR1 is SGHRS and CDR2 is YFSETQ in the germline V gene. Here the CDR3 DNA reads TGCGCCAGCAGCCTGGACCTCTGGACTCTCGCGTCCTACAATGAGCAGTTCTTC. This codes for CASSLDLWTLASYNEQFF.

The J gene is TRBJ2-1, the V gene TRBV29-1, with TRBD1 identical over 9 bases. The V segment lost 8 bases and the J segment 5 bases; nucleotides outside the gene matches: 7. The CDR3 has 13 amino acids. Per the germline V gene, CDR1 is SQVTM and CDR2 is ANQGSEA. The CDR3 DNA reads TGCAGCTCCGGGACAGGGTTCGACAATGAGCAGTTCTTC. Protein sequence: CSSGTGFDNEQFF.

This chain joins TRBV29-1 and TRBJ1-2; a weak D match, TRBD1 (5 bases). Between the trimmed V and J ends, which lost 7 bases and 8 bases, there was a span of 14 bases. The CDR3 extends over 11 amino acids. The germline V gene has CDR1 SQVTM and CDR2 ANQGSEA. CDR3 loop: CSATGEPGYTF. The CDR3 nucleotides are TGCAGCGCTACAGGAGAGCCCGGCTACACCTTC. Full variable domain (missing parts from reference TRBV29-1 and TRBJ1-2): SAVISQKPSRDICQRGTSLTIQCQVDSQVTMMFWYRQQPGQSLTLIATANQGSEATYESGFVIDKFPISRPNLTFSTLTVSNMSPEDSSIYLCSATGEPGYTFGSGTRLTVV.

The CDR3 nucleotides read TGTGCCAGCAGCTTCCAGTCAGGGGAGACCCAGTACTTC. Translated: CASSFQSGETQYF. The V gene is TRBV5-4, the J gene TRBJ2-5, with a weak D call TRBD1 (5 bases). Germline V CDR1 and CDR2: SGHNT, YYREEE (reference sequence). The CDR3 extends over 13 amino acids. The V end lost 2 bases, the J end lost 5 bases, and 10 bases lay between the germline ends. Supplemented by reference TRBV5-4 and TRBJ2-5, the full variable domain reads ETGVTQSPTHLIKTRGQQVTLRCSSQSGHNTVSWYQQALGQGPQFIFQYYREEENGRGNFPPRFSGLQFPNYSSELNVNALELDDSALYLCASSFQSGETQYFGPGTRLLVL.

The CDR3 reads CAWTRGQGDPQFF. The CDR3 bases are TGTGCCTGGACTAGAGGACAGGGGGATCCGCAGTTCTTC. The chain couples TRBV30 to TRBJ2-1; 10 positions match TRBD1. The germline gives CDR1 GTSNPN, CDR2 SVGIG (reference sequence). V gave up 4 bases and J gave up 12 bases; unmatched junction bases: 9. The CDR3 length is 13 residues.

The J gene is TRBJ2-5, the V gene TRBV9, with 11 bases lining up with TRBD2. Germline lookup yields CDR1 SGDLS and CDR2 YYNGEE. This CDR3 region has 15 residues. V dropped 3 bases and J dropped 5; count of bases not matched to a gene: 6. Here the CDR3 reads CASSGSASGGETQYF. CDR3 nucleotides: TGTGCCAGCAGCGGTTCGGCTAGCGGGGGGGAGACCCAGTACTTC.

The chain carries TRBV5-6 and TRBJ1-4; 8 nucleotides agree with TRBD1. Looked up from germline, CDR1 is SGHDT and CDR2 is YYEEEE. The CDR3 sequence is 17 residues long. Germline trimming cut 5 bases from V and 8 bases from J; bases unmatched to any gene: 17. The CDR3 spells CASSRVPGQARSEKLFF. CDR3 DNA: TGTGCCAGCAGTCGCGTCCCGGGACAGGCACGGAGCGAAAAACTGTTTTTT.

This clone was detected only a few times. The J gene is TRBJ1-3, the V gene TRBV5-3, with D perhaps TRBD1 (6 bases). TRBV5-3 is classed as an ORF, of uncertain function. Trimming took 2 bases from V and 0 from J, leaving 9 bases between them. The length of the CDR3 is 15 residues. CDR3 amino acids: CARSFGQSSGNTIYF. For the CDR3, the DNA is TGTGCCAGAAGCTTTGGACAGTCCTCTGGAAACACCATATATTTT.

J is TRBJ2-1 and V is TRBV11-2, with TRBD1 as a possible D gene (6 bases). Deletions cut 5 bases from V and 8 bases from J, with 16 bases between. The germline gives CDR1 SGHAT, CDR2 FQNNGV. The CDR3 has 14 residues. The CDR3 sequence: CASSDSRAGDEQFF. Written as DNA, the CDR3 is TGTGCCAGCAGCGACTCCAGGGCAGGGGATGAGCAGTTCTTC.

The rearrangement uses TRBV28 and TRBJ2-5; maybe TRBD2 (5 bases). The CDR3 spans 14 residues. Germline CDR1 reads MDHEN; CDR2 reads SYDVKM. V was clipped by 3 bases and J by 4 bases, with 12 bases between them. In nucleotides, the CDR3 is TGTGCCAGCAGTTTTATAGGGAGAGGAGAGACCCAGTACTTC. Its translation: CASSFIGRGETQYF.

The chain joins TRBV2 to TRBJ2-2; tentative D call: TRBD2 (6 bases). The V end lost 5 bases, the J end lost 5 bases, and 18 bases lay between the germline ends. Germline V gene sequence: CDR1 SNHLY, CDR2 FYNNEI. The CDR3 is 16 residues long. The CDR3 DNA sequence: TGTGCCAGCAGTCTGGGACTCCCCTTAGAAACCGGGGAGCTGTTTTTT. The encoded protein is CASSLGLPLETGELFF.

This clone was counted a single time. The rearrangement joins TRBV5-4 to TRBJ2-2; D remains ambiguous. Trimming removed 4 bases at V and 7 bases at J, with 8 bases between. Germline V CDR1 and CDR2: SGHNT, YYREEE (reference sequence). This CDR3 region has 12 residues. The CDR3 DNA sequence: TGTGCCAGCAGCCCGACAAGCGGGGAGCTGTTTTTT. Translated, it gives CASSPTSGELFF.

This chain links TRBV7-9 with TRBJ1-3; TRBD1 aligns across 10 bases. J lost 4 bases, V lost 5 bases, and 5 bases had no gene match. The germline CDR1 and CDR2 sequences are SEHNR and FQNEAQ (reference sequence). The CDR3 totals 15 residues. The CDR3 DNA sequence: TGTGCCAGCAGCCCGCGGGGACAGGGGGGAAACACCATATATTTT. The encoded protein is CASSPRGQGGNTIYF.

This rearrangement joins TRBV5-1 to TRBJ2-1; 7 nucleotides align to TRBD1. Germline V CDR1 and CDR2: SGHRS, YFSETQ. The CDR3 consists of 15 residues. V shed 4 bases, J shed 3 bases, and the junction held 7 bases outside the gene matches. CDR3 sequence reads: CASSAGWTGYNEQFF. In nucleotides, the CDR3 is TGCGCCAGCAGCGCCGGCTGGACAGGCTACAATGAGCAGTTCTTC.

The V gene is TRBV4-1, the J gene TRBJ2-7, with 9 bases aligning to TRBD1. There are 19 residues in the CDR3. Looked up from germline, CDR1 is MGHRA and CDR2 is YSYEKL. J gave up 3 bases and V 1 base, and 16 bases lay outside the gene matches. The DNA of the CDR3 is TGCGCCAGCAGCCAAGTTTCATGGACAGGGGACAATCCGCTCTACGAGCAGTACTTC. It codes for CASSQVSWTGDNPLYEQYF.

The CDR3: CASSLMGPQTGGYTF. The CDR3 region has the DNA TGCGCCAGCAGCTTAATGGGGCCCCAAACGGGTGGCTACACCTTC. The chain has TRBV5-1 and TRBJ1-2; TRBD1 might be the D (5 bases). With 2 bases removed from V and 7 bases from J, the gap between germline ends came to 18 bases. Per germline, CDR1 SGHRS and CDR2 YFSETQ. The CDR3 is 15 amino acids.

This clone appeared once. This chain links TRBV6-1 with TRBJ2-3; 7 nucleotides agree with TRBD1. Trimming took 8 bases from V and 4 from J; bases not matched to a gene: 9. CDR3 length: 14 amino acids. Looked up from germline, CDR1 is MNHNS and CDR2 is SASEGT. The CDR3 DNA reads as TGTGCCAGCCGCTTCACAGGGGTGGCAGATACGCAGTATTTT. This translates into CASRFTGVADTQYF.

This clone has only a few counts. The chain has TRBV7-2 and TRBJ1-2; 9 nucleotides align to TRBD1. Germline CDR1 SGHTA, CDR2 FQGNSA. This CDR3 has 16 residues. V dropped 5 bases and J dropped 4; count of bases not matched to a gene: 11. The CDR3 nucleotides read TGTGCCAGCAGCAGAAACCCACAGGGGGCTGGCTATGGCTACACCTTC. Protein product: CASSRNPQGAGYGYTF.

The chain links TRBV30 to TRBJ2-2, with unresolved D. Germline CDR1 is GTSNPN and CDR2 is SVGIG (reference sequence). V was clipped by 2 bases and J by 3 bases, with 4 bases between them. The length of the CDR3 is 12 residues. The CDR3 nucleotides read TGTGCCTGGAGTCGTCACACCGGGGAGCTGTTTTTT. Its translation: CAWSRHTGELFF.

V and J are TRBV28 and TRBJ1-6; possibly TRBD1 for D (5 bases). The germline gives CDR1 MDHEN, CDR2 SYDVKM. This CDR3 spans 15 amino acids. V lost 3 bases and J lost 13, with 19 bases in between. The CDR3 DNA sequence: TGTGCCAGCAGTTTCGTACCGGGAGGGGCCGATCCCCTCCACTTT. It translates to CASSFVPGGADPLHF.

The chain joins TRBV4-3 to TRBJ1-1; TRBD1 aligns across 7 bases. Germline trimming cut 3 bases from V and 4 bases from J; bases unmatched to any gene: 8. Germline-derived CDR1 and CDR2 are LGHNA and YSLEER. This CDR3 spans 15 amino acids. In DNA, the CDR3 is TGCGCCAGCAGCCAGTACACAGGGGCGGGCACTGAAGCTTTCTTT. Translated: CASSQYTGAGTEAFF.